This record looks at one T cell receptor beta chain sequence and its context. Its antigen is as yet unknown. The entry originates in a study of blood T cells in healthy people across ages. Study-level findings and limits: Roughly linear declines in TCR beta diversity per million T cells occurred with age. More naive CD4+ cells and higher diversity marked long-lived donors relative to aged donors.

The V gene's germline CDR1 is ENHRY and CDR2 SYGVKD. With 10 bases removed from V and 1 base from J, the gap between germline ends came to 13 bases. The CDR3 is made up of 13 amino acids. The second PCR ran roughly 7 to 11 cycles with a sample-barcoded 5' primer and J-beta primers. TCRdb called the 5' RACE reads again in MiXCR, with one record for every CDR3 protein. The table lists some 640,000 distinct CDR3 sequences, 25% to 35% of them singletons. V is TRBV10-3 and J is TRBJ2-5, with no clear D. The sequencing input was blood. The source is a woman of 80 years or more in good health. The CDR3 is CASSDGFQETQYF. The DNA for the CDR3 is TGTGCCAGTTCGGACGGATTCCAAGAGACCCAGTACTTC.